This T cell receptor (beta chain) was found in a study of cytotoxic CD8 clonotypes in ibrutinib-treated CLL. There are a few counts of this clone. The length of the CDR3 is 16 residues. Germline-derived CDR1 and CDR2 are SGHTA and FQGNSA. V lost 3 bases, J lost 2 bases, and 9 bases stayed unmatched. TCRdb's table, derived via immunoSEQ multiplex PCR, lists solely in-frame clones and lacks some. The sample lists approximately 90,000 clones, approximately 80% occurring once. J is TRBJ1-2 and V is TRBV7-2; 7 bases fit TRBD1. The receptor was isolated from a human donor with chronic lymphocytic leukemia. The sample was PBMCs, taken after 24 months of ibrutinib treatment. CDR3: CASSFGTGQANYGYTF. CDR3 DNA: TGTGCCAGCAGCTTTGGGACTGGACAGGCCAACTATGGCTACACCTTC.